This note documents a single TCR beta chain sequence. The antigen is unknown. The QIAseq Immune Repertoire TCR panel built the libraries from roughly 15 ng of total RNA. MiXCR was run by TCRdb on the reads, yielding one entry per CDR3 protein. The sample lists some 2,000 distinct CDR3 sequences; 6% to 6.5% were seen once. Between the trimmed V and J ends, which lost 6 bases and 2 bases, there was a span of 8 bases. The germline V gene has CDR1 LNHDA and CDR2 SQIVND (reference sequence). There are 12 residues in the CDR3. This entry belongs to a study of circulating CD8 cells and anti-PD-1 response in melanoma. Study as a whole: Treatment was intravenous nivolumab at 3 mg/kg every 2 weeks. Response groups: complete/partial responders versus stable/progressive non-responders. Study-wide findings and caveats: At M1, fewer than 8% of TRB clonotypes appeared in multiple subsets. A small cohort with few responders supplied the baseline and M1 comparisons.

Live CD3+CD8+TCRalphabeta+ cells were sorted into four subsets by PD-1 and/or TIGIT. Sequenced here: CD8+ T cells from PBMCs, sampled at baseline or after one month of anti-PD-1 therapy (not recorded which). The receptor's source is a human donor with melanoma. V gene TRBV19 combines with J gene TRBJ2-7, with D uncertain. The CDR3 is CASSSDAYEQYF. The CDR3 bases are TGTGCCAGTAGCTCCGACGCCTACGAGCAGTACTTC.